This T cell receptor (beta chain) was sequenced during a study of T cell repertoires and Cas9 in healthy adults. About the research overall: CD4 and CD8 compartments: SpCas9-reactive T cells profiled for potency, cytotoxicity, lineage.

Trimming shortened V by 3 bases and J by 3 bases, and 12 bases separated the two germline ends. This CDR3 is 16 amino acids long. From germline, CDR1 is SGHVS and CDR2 FNYEAQ. Profiling relied on immunoSEQ multiplex PCR, and the TCRdb table lists in-frame clones only, not all of them. The sample consists of around 20,000 clones, 91% of them appearing once. The TCR comes from a human donor in good health. The rearrangement links TRBV7-6 to TRBJ2-6; tentative D call: TRBD2 (5 bases). The specimen was CD4+ effector T cells (CD127+, CD25-, CD137-, CD154-) from PBMCs; culture status not recorded. CDR3 in DNA: TGTGCCAGCAGCTTTAATCGGGGTGGTGGGGCCAACGTCCTGACTTTC. This translates into CASSFNRGGGANVLTF.